The 11 T cell receptor beta chains reported below all come from one sample, sequenced in a study of tissue T cells after allogeneic stem cell transplantation. Sequencing used immunoSEQ multiplex PCR; TCRdb keeps in-frame clones, though not all of them. The repertoire consists of 20,000 to 25,000 clones, with 72% occurring once and the leading ten covering 0.65% to 0.75%. The specimen sequenced was spleen. These receptors were obtained from a female BALB/c mouse in good health. Mouse strain MHC haplotype: H2-d.

Comments on this clone: The gene names here belong to mouse. Sequencing ends 1 residue short of the CDR3 end; the germline J gene provides the rest. The chain employs TRBV5 and TRBJ2-4, with D maybe TRBD2 (6 bases). The germline V and J ends were trimmed by 4 bases and 0 bases, with 11 bases remaining between them. The CDR3 is 15 residues long. Germline lookup yields CDR1 LGHNA and CDR2 YNLKQL (reference sequence). CDR3 sequence: CASSLRLDSQNTLYF. The DNA read from the CDR3 is TGTGCCAGCAGCCTCCGACTGGATAGTCAAAACACCTTGTAC.

A remark on this clone: Mouse gene names apply. The covered CDR3 bases are TGTGCCAGCAGTGGGGACAGAAATTCGCCCCTCTAC. Translated, it gives CASSGDRNSPLY. The full CDR3 is CASSGDRNSPLYF. The V gene is TRBV13-1, the J gene TRBJ1-6, with 7 bases aligning to TRBD1. The read ends 1 residue shy of where the CDR3 ends; the end is completed using the germline J gene. TRBJ1-6 is an open reading frame whose function is uncertain. There are 13 residues in the CDR3. The V and J ends lost 3 bases and 7 bases, in that order; junction bases with no gene match: 1. In germline, CDR1 is NSHNY, CDR2 SYGAGN.

This clone turned up a few times. The genes are named according to mouse. The observed sequence ends 1 residue before the CDR3 terminus, with the missing tail filled in from the germline J gene. The chain is built from TRBV20 and TRBJ2-1; 7 nucleotides match TRBD2. The germline V gene has CDR1 GFQATS and CDR2 STVNSAI. The CDR3 runs to 11 residues. CDR3 DNA (partial): TGTGGGACTGGGCGTGGGGCTGAGCAGTTC. The encoded protein is CGTGRGAEQF. The whole CDR3 reads CGTGRGAEQFF.

For this clone: Any gene name here is a mouse gene name. The read finishes 1 residue shy of the CDR3 end, and the germline J gene is used to complete it. V gene TRBV13-1 combines with J gene TRBJ2-2, with a possible D match to TRBD2 (5 bases). Germline V gives CDR1 NSHNY, CDR2 SYGAGN. There are 14 residues in the CDR3. Trimming stripped 0 bases from V and 6 bases from J, with 9 bases between. The CDR3 is CASSDAGPPGQLYF. The CDR3 bases that were read are TGTGCCAGCAGTGATGCTGGGCCACCCGGGCAGCTCTAC.

As for this clone: Gene labels here are mouse ones. The read is 1 residue too short to cover the CDR3 end, so that end is filled in from the germline J gene. The chain has TRBV5 and TRBJ2-1, with D maybe TRBD1 (6 bases). Trimming cost V 0 bases and J 2 bases, with 8 bases left between them. This CDR3 has 15 residues. CDR1 and CDR2 from the germline V gene are LGHNA and YNLKQL (reference sequence). The CDR3 bases that were read are TGTGCCAGCAGCCAAGATTGGACAGACTATGCTGAGCAGTTC. As protein: CASSQDWTDYAEQF. The whole CDR3 sequence is CASSQDWTDYAEQFF.

With regard to this clone: Gene names refer to mouse genes. Coverage ceases 1 residue before the CDR3 finishes, and the germline J gene fills in the end. This chain links TRBV2 with TRBJ1-6; tentative D call: TRBD1 (5 bases). TRBJ1-6 has ORF status, its function being uncertain. CDR1 is LGHNA and CDR2 is YSYQKL in the germline V gene. With 0 bases removed from V and 8 bases from J, the gap between germline ends came to 14 bases. The CDR3 covers 16 residues. The sequenced part of the CDR3 DNA is TGTGCCAGCAGCCAAGATCTTGCAGGGAAGCATTCGCCCCTCTAC. This gives the protein CASSQDLAGKHSPLY. The CDR3 in full is CASSQDLAGKHSPLYF.

There are a few counts of this clone. Any gene name here is a mouse gene name. The read gets to within 1 residue of the CDR3 end, and the germline J gene fills in the rest. The chain couples TRBV13-1 to TRBJ2-7, with 12 positions matching TRBD2. The germline gives CDR1 NSHNY, CDR2 SYGAGN. The CDR3 totals 15 residues. V lost 3 bases and J lost 5; bases outside the gene matches: 6. The DNA read from the CDR3 is TGTGCCAGCAGTGCCAGACTGGGGGGGCGGGATGAACAGTAC. Amino acids: CASSARLGGRDEQY. The entire CDR3 reads CASSARLGGRDEQYF.

As to this clone: The genes are named according to mouse. The CDR3 end falls 1 residue outside the read, so it is completed with the germline J gene. V gene TRBV29 combines with J gene TRBJ1-1; D is uncertain. Germline V lookup: CDR1 MSHET, CDR2 SYDVDS. Between the trimmed V and J ends, which lost 1 base and 1 base, there was a span of 4 bases. The CDR3 spans 13 residues. The covered CDR3 bases are TGTGCTAGCAGTTTATATGAAAACACAGAAGTCTTC. Translated, it gives CASSLYENTEVF. The whole CDR3 protein is CASSLYENTEVFF.

In the case of this clone: The gene symbols are mouse symbols. The read gets to within 1 residue of the CDR3 end, and the germline J gene fills in the rest. The chain carries TRBV14 and TRBJ1-3; possibly TRBD1 for D (5 bases). This CDR3 has 15 amino acids. Trimming stripped 5 bases from V and 0 bases from J, with 12 bases between. CDR1 SGHDT and CDR2 FRDEAV come from the germline V gene. CDR3 region: CASSRDVHSGNTLYF. Partial CDR3 DNA: TGTGCCAGCAGCCGGGACGTACATTCTGGAAATACGCTCTAT. Supplemented by reference TRBV14 and TRBJ1-3, the full variable domain reads EAGVTQSPRYAVLQEGQAVSFWCDPISGHDTLYWYQQPRDQGPQLLVYFRDEAVIDNSQLPSDRFSAVRPKGTNSTLKIQSAKQGDTATYLCASSRDVHSGNTLYFGEGSRLIVV.

About this clone itself: Any gene name here is a mouse gene name. The CDR3 goes on 1 residue after the read ends, and that part is filled in from the germline J gene. The chain has TRBV13-1 and TRBJ2-5, with 9 bases lining up with TRBD2. V gave up 3 bases and J gave up 0 bases; unmatched junction bases: 5. The CDR3 extends over 16 amino acids. Germline assignment: CDR1 NSHNY and CDR2 SYGAGN. CDR3 DNA, as far as it was read: TGTGCCAGCAGTGCCCGACTGGGGGTTAACCAAGACACCCAGTAC. Protein: CASSARLGVNQDTQY. The whole CDR3 protein reads CASSARLGVNQDTQYF.

As concerns this clone: Gene names refer to mouse genes. Read sequence stops 1 residue before the CDR3 end, and the germline J gene provides the missing end. This chain uses TRBV31 with TRBJ2-2; tentatively, D is TRBD1 (6 bases). The length of the CDR3 is 13 residues. Germline V gene data show CDR1 as GKSSPN and CDR2 as SITVG. Incomplete CDR3 DNA: TGTGCTCGGACTCAGGGGACCACCGGGCAGCTCTAC. Protein: CARTQGTTGQLY. The whole CDR3 sequence is CARTQGTTGQLYF.